One sample yielded the 10 T cell receptor beta chains listed below, sequenced in a study of CD8+ T cells in alopecia areata (dated by TCRdb to the late 2010s). Interpreted using the paper, the time point label stands for: four to five weeks on oral tofacitinib. The treatment or condition label, read with the paper, signifies: oral pan-JAK inhibitor, 5-10 mg twice daily. Receptor amplification or capture employed the immunoSEQ multiplex PCR assay. For TCR sequencing, RNA was extracted from every sample and reverse transcribed into cDNA to serve as template. Held by TCRdb, this immuneACCESS table contains in-frame sequences only and omits some clones. Under half of the omission traces to an unresolved V gene where checked; the cause of the rest is unknown. The sample table records about 190,000 clones; approximately 60% of these occur just once. The top ten hold approximately 0.7% of the sample. Sequencing was performed on CD4+ T cells sorted from blood, taken at week 4, from a patient treated with tofacitinib. These receptors were collected from a human donor with alopecia areata.

V gene TRBV5-6 combines with J gene TRBJ1-5; TRBD1 might be the D (5 bases). Germline V gene data show CDR1 as SGHDT and CDR2 as YYEEEE. The CDR3 sequence is 13 residues long. Trimming removed 4 bases at V and 6 bases at J, with 11 bases between. This CDR3 is CASSTGESQPQHF. CDR3 nucleotides: TGTGCCAGCAGCACGGGGGAGTCTCAGCCCCAGCATTTT.

V usage is TRBV6-5 and J usage is TRBJ2-1; D unresolved. Germline values: CDR1 MNHEY, CDR2 SVGAGI. CDR3 length equals 12 residues. Trimming took 5 bases from V and 9 from J, leaving 11 bases between them. CDR3 DNA: TGTGCCAGCAGTCTCCCGCGAGGTGAGCAGTTCTTC. Translating it yields CASSLPRGEQFF.

J is TRBJ2-5 and V is TRBV4-2; D may be TRBD1 (5 bases). The CDR3 spans 15 residues. The V gene's germline CDR1 is LGHNA and CDR2 YNFKEQ. The V end lost 2 bases, the J end lost 5 bases, and 15 bases lay between the germline ends. The DNA for the CDR3 is TGTGCCAGCAGCCAAACCCCTCAGGGTGGGGAGACCCAGTACTTC. Its protein is CASSQTPQGGETQYF.

The table lists this clone with a few counts. The V call is TRBV7-9, the J call TRBJ2-5, with 12 bases identical to TRBD2. CDR1 is SEHNR and CDR2 is FQNEAQ in the germline V gene (reference sequence). The ends lost 4 bases at V and 5 bases at J; junction bases unmatched: 5. CDR3 length equals 15 residues. The CDR3 nucleotides read TGTGCCAGCAGCTCCGGACTAGCGGGATGGGAGACCCAGTACTTC. The encoded protein is CASSSGLAGWETQYF.

This chain links TRBV7-9 with TRBJ1-2; no clear D gene. The germline V and J ends were trimmed by 2 bases and 6 bases, with 7 bases remaining between them. Germline lookup yields CDR1 SEHNR and CDR2 FQNEAQ (reference sequence). CDR3 length equals 12 residues. CDR3 coding DNA: TGTGCCAGCAGCTTATGGTGGGATGGCTACACCTTC. Translated, it gives CASSLWWDGYTF. The entire variable domain, with the rest obtained from reference TRBV7-9 and TRBJ1-2, is as follows: DTGVSQNPRHKITKRGQNVTFRCDPISEHNRLYWYRQTLGQGPEFLTYFQNEAQLEKSRLLSDRFSAERPKGSFSTLEIQRTEQGDSAMYLCASSLWWDGYTFGSGTRLTVV.

This clone was seen only once. The V gene is TRBV4-2, the J gene TRBJ2-7; 9 nucleotides line up with TRBD2. This CDR3 region has 17 residues. Germline CDR1 and CDR2: LGHNA and YNFKEQ. V was clipped by 4 bases and J by 4 bases; unmatched bases: 14. The chain's CDR3 is CASSRVAGDREGYEQYF. DNA for the CDR3: TGTGCCAGCAGCCGCGTAGCGGGAGATCGAGAGGGTTACGAGCAGTACTTC.

This clone was counted between two and nine times. The chain is built from TRBV29-1 and TRBJ2-5, with 9 bases that match TRBD1. The length of the CDR3 is 15 residues. The germline V gene encodes CDR1 SQVTM and CDR2 ANQGSEA. J lost 3 bases, V lost 4 bases, and 9 bases had no gene match. The CDR3 region is CSVVVGRDREETQYF. The CDR3, as DNA: TGCAGCGTTGTGGTGGGGCGGGACAGGGAAGAGACCCAGTACTTC.

In this sample, this clone turned up a few times. The CDR3 nucleotides are TGCGCCAGCAGCCAAGAGACAAGGACAGGGGGGGATCAGCCCCAGCATTTT. Amino acid sequence: CASSQETRTGGDQPQHF. The genes are TRBV4-3 and TRBJ1-5, with 10 bases lining up with TRBD1. This CDR3 contains 17 residues. Per germline, CDR1 LGHNA and CDR2 YSLEER. The ends lost 0 bases at V and 5 bases at J; junction bases unmatched: 7.

This rearrangement joins TRBV7-2 to TRBJ2-5; the match to TRBD2 covers 7 bases. The length of the CDR3 is 14 residues. Looked up from germline, CDR1 is SGHTA and CDR2 is FQGNSA. V dropped 1 base and J dropped 1; count of bases not matched to a gene: 0. The DNA for the CDR3 is TGTGCCAGCAGCTTAGGACTAGCCCAAGAGACCCAGTACTTC. Encoded protein: CASSLGLAQETQYF.

The V call is TRBV25-1, the J call TRBJ1-2; unclear D gene. This CDR3 has 11 amino acids. The germline V and J ends were trimmed by 6 bases and 3 bases, with 5 bases remaining between them. Germline V gene sequence: CDR1 MGHDK, CDR2 SYGVNS. The CDR3 nucleotides are TGTGCCAGCAGCACCCACTATGGCTACACCTTC. Translated, it gives CASSTHYGYTF.